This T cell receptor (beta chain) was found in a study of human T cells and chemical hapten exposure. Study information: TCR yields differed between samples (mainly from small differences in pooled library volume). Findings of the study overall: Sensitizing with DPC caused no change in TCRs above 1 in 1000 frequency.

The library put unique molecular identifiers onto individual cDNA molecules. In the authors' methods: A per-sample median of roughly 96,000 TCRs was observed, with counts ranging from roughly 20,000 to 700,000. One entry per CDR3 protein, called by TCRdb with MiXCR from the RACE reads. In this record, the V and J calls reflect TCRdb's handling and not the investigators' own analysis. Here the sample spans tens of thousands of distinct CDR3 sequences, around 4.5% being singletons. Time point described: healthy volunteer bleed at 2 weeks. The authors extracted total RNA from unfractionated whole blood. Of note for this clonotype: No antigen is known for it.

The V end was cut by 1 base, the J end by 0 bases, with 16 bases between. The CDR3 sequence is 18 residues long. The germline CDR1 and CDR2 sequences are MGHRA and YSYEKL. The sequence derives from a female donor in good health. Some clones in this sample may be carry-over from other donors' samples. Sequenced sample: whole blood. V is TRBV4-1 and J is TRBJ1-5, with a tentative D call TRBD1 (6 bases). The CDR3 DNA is TGCGCCAGCAGCCAAGCGGCCTTTAAAGGGGGTAGCAATCAGCCCCAGCATTTT. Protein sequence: CASSQAAFKGGSNQPQHF.